This T cell receptor beta chain was sequenced during a study of T cell responses to AZD1222 COVID-19 vaccine (TCRdb year 2021). Describing the broader study: A total of 233 trial participants underwent TCR sequencing, of whom approximately 200 had received two doses of AZD1222 and about 26 had received two doses of the MenACWY control vaccine. Trial participants were enrolled by age into 18-55, 56-69 and 70-plus year subgroups, with around 150, 28 and 57 TCR-sequenced participants respectively.

The CDR3 regions of human TCRbeta chains were analyzed by immunosequencing. Per the original workflow: Repertoire TCRs were checked for matches against a reference library of SARS-CoV-2-specific TCRs that had been generated using the MIRA antigen-specificity platform. Breadth was defined as the fraction of unique TCRs that were SARS-CoV-2-associated. Depth was defined as the fraction of total T cells that were SARS-CoV-2-associated. Each spike-specific TCR was assigned to its reactive spike region and to a CD4 or CD8 class using the MIRA data. Log10-transformed breadth and depth values were compared by one-way ANOVA with Sidak's multiple comparisons tests. TCRdb obtained this table from immuneACCESS and retained in-frame rearrangements with V and J assigned. These tables miss some clones; where compared with another copy, unresolved V genes account for less than half of the shortfall, and the remainder is unexplained. For V, J and clone size, that table is used; D and trimming come from the DNA. The sample data list around 110,000 clones, and 80% to 95% of these were observed just once. In total, the top ten clones hold less than 10% of the sample.

The time point label corresponds to: about 28 days (+/-7) after the second vaccine dose. Because spike-specific TCR depth and breadth did not differ between the two schedules, AZD1222 recipients who got a second dose at roughly 4 weeks were pooled with those who got a second dose at roughly 12 weeks. The vaccinee samples were drawn from two UK trials, COV001 and COV002, one of which was a single-blind randomized controlled phase 2/3 trial testing AZD1222 (ChAdOx1 nCoV-19) in healthy adults. Trial participant PBMC samples were collected at day 0 and day 28 after the second dose for TCRbeta chain sequencing. CDR3 length: 14 amino acids, cysteine to phenylalanine. Only the CDR3 DNA is retained, 42 bases long and in frame from the first base. The trim is 2 bases for V and 1 base for J, with a gap of 7 bases between the germline ends. From the germline V gene, CDR1 is MGHDK and CDR2 is SYGVNS. Beyond this particular receptor, the publication reports: Participants were mostly white British, with more females than males. The authors suggested clonal diversity may have been underestimated. Conclusions about previously exposed vaccinees are limited because only six or seven AZD1222 recipients were SARS-CoV-2 seropositive at baseline. Because no day 14 peak-response samples were available, repertoires were characterized only after the peak T cell response. Reportedly, close to half of the unique spike-specific TCRs recognized epitopes lying outside the regions that are mutated in the B.1.351 and B.1.1.7 variants. The whole spike protein was spanned by vaccine-associated CD4 TCRs, and dominant responses were seen in regions 160-218 and 743-854. Spike-specific TCR breadth and depth rose significantly after two AZD1222 doses compared with day 0 and with MenACWY recipients. In the small 56-69-year group, the increase in depth fell short of significance, most likely because of low power.

A remark on this clone: Which antigen it targets is not known. No per-base quality is available; no much larger clone lies one base away.

The clonotype comes from an adult who received the AZD1222 COVID-19 vaccine. Source: peripheral blood, taken 28 days after the second AZD1222 dose. The chain links TRBV25-1 with TRBJ2-3, with an unclear D gene assignment. The CDR3 corresponds to CASSEGGGTDTQYF. The DNA sequence is as follows: TGTGCCAGCAGTGAAGGTGGGGGCACAGATACGCAGTATTTT.